This is a list of T cell receptor beta chains from one sample in a study of blood T cell repertoires in COVID-19. The method was immunoSEQ multiplex PCR; TCRdb's version includes in-frame clones alone and lacks a portion of them. The sample includes under 300,000 clones, roughly nine tenths of them seen just once. The sequenced material came from peripheral blood. The receptors were gathered from a man in his 60s with acute or convalescent COVID-19. CDR3s include the opening cysteine and the closing phenylalanine or tryptophan. Each record gives: J gene, CDR3 length, D gene, V gene, clone size, CDR3 DNA, CDR3 protein. A D gene is named only where the DNA matches it firmly. Where a row states a size, it is once, few, many or the class of an expanded clone; other rows omit it.

TRBJ1-3,14,.,TRBV9,.,TGTGCCAGCAGCGTAGAAGGGGCTGGAAACACCATATATTTT,CASSVEGAGNTIYF
TRBJ2-7,14,.,TRBV18,.,TGTGCCAGCTCACCTCGACAGGGGAGGGACGAGCAGTACTTC,CASSPRQGRDEQYF
TRBJ1-5,16,.,TRBV15,.,TGTGCCACCAGCAGAGATCTGCGGGGTTCCAATCAGCCCCAGCATTTT,CATSRDLRGSNQPQHF
TRBJ1-2,15,TRBD1,TRBV19,.,TGTGCCAGTAGTCCCCGGGACAGGGAAGACTATGGCTACACCTTC,CASSPRDREDYGYTF
TRBJ1-3,16,TRBD1,TRBV4-1,.,TGCGCCAGCAGCCTACAGACAGGGCCGGGTGGAAACACCATATATTTT,CASSLQTGPGGNTIYF
TRBJ2-3,14,.,TRBV3-1/TRBV3-2,.,TGTGCCAGCAGCCAAGATCCAGGATCAGATACGCAGTATTTT,CASSQDPGSDTQYF
TRBJ2-1,16,.,TRBV6-5,once,TGTGCCAGCAGTTCAGTTCAGATATACTCCTACAATGAGCAGTTCTTC,CASSSVQIYSYNEQFF
TRBJ1-1,14,.,TRBV11-2,few,TGTGCCAGCAGCTCTCAATTACAGGGAGCTGAAGCTTTCTTT,CASSSQLQGAEAFF
TRBJ2-5,12,.,TRBV7-9,.,TGTGCCAGCAGCGGGGCTCTGGAGACCCAGTACTTC,CASSGALETQYF
TRBJ2-1,18,TRBD2,TRBV7-7,.,TGTGCTAGCAGCTTAAGAGGGACTAGCGGGAACAACTACAATGAGCAGTTCTTC,CASSLRGTSGNNYNEQFF
TRBJ2-5,18,TRBD2,TRBV19,.,TGTGCCAGTAGTATAGCTCTCCTAGCGGGAGGGATACAAGAGACCCAGTACTTC,CASSIALLAGGIQETQYF
TRBJ2-7,14,.,TRBV18,.,TGTGCCAGCTCACCACTTGCGCCCCGGGGGGAGCAGTACTTC,CASSPLAPRGEQYF
TRBJ1-6,17,.,TRBV28,.,TGTGCCAGCAGTTTATCGGGCGGGAGCTCCTATAATTCACCCCTCCACTTT,CASSLSGGSSYNSPLHF
TRBJ2-2,15,.,TRBV6-5,few,TGTGCCAGCAGTCCGGGGTTATGGAACACCGGGGAGCTGTTTTTT,CASSPGLWNTGELFF